Included here is one T cell receptor beta chain sequence, with context. This specimen comes from a study of blood T cell repertoires in COVID-19. Germline CDR1 is MNHEY and CDR2 is SVGAGI. There are 14 residues in the CDR3. V lost 8 bases to trimming and J lost 4 bases; unmatched junction nucleotides: 10. Using immunoSEQ multiplex PCR, the repertoire was profiled, and TCRdb retains in-frame clones only, with some absent. The sample contains 200,000 to 250,000 clones, roughly 82% of which appear only once. The V gene is TRBV6-5, the J gene TRBJ2-5; 7 bases map to TRBD2. Sequencing was done on a sample of peripheral blood. The source is a human donor in a cohort sampled during active COVID-19. The chain's CDR3 is CASQWDGGGETQYF. CDR3 bases: TGTGCCAGCCAGTGGGACGGCGGGGGAGAGACCCAGTACTTC.